These T cell receptor beta chains were read from a single sample in a study of identical twins' blood T cells. In TCRdb, the 5' RACE reads were re-called with MiXCR into one record per CDR3 protein. The sample records a few hundred thousand distinct CDR3 sequences, about 28% being singletons. Material: PBMCs. Source of these receptors: a woman aged 18-49 years in good health. CDR3s include the opening cysteine and the closing phenylalanine or tryptophan. The D gene is left open where the match is weak. Clone sizes are given selectively: once, few, many, or a class where the clone is expanded.

-	TRBV10-3	-	TRBJ2-5	TGTGCCATCAGTGATGGAATCGGGGAGACCCAGTACTTC	CAISDGIGETQYF
few	TRBV6-5	-	TRBJ1-5	TGTGCCAGCAGCCCCTTTGGGGGAGGCAATCAGCCCCAGCATTTT	CASSPFGGGNQPQHF
many	TRBV20-1	-	TRBJ1-6	TGCAGTGCTAGCGGACGGAATAATTCACCCCTCCACTTT	CSASGRNNSPLHF
-	TRBV5-1	-	TRBJ1-1	TGCGCCAGCAGCTTCACAGTCGGGTGGGGAAACACTGAAGCTTTCTTT	CASSFTVGWGNTEAFF
-	TRBV20-1	-	TRBJ2-2	TGCAGTGCTAGTGGGCTTGACACCGGGGAGCTGTTTTTT	CSASGLDTGELFF
-	TRBV9	-	TRBJ2-7	TGTGCCAGCAGCGCCCTAGACTCCTACGAGCAGTACTTC	CASSALDSYEQYF
few	TRBV5-6	TRBD1	TRBJ1-6	TGTGCCAGCAGCGTGACAGGGGGCGCTTGGAATTCACCCCTCCACTTT	CASSVTGGAWNSPLHF
few	TRBV29-1	TRBD2	TRBJ2-4	TGCAGCGGGGGGGAGGGCTCGGAGGTTCAGTACTTC	CSGGEGSEVQYF
few	TRBV5-1	TRBD1	TRBJ2-7	TGCGCCAGCAGCTTGGCCCACAGGGGAATCCACGAGCAGTACTTC	CASSLAHRGIHEQYF
few	TRBV20-1	-	TRBJ2-3	TGCAGTGTGTTCCTAGTCACAGATACGCAGTATTTT	CSVFLVTDTQYF
-	TRBV7-8	-	TRBJ2-1	TGTGCCAGCAGCTACCAGCCGGACTTATACAATGAGCAGTTCTTC	CASSYQPDLYNEQFF
-	TRBV6-5	TRBD1	TRBJ1-1	TGTGCCGGCAGTTTGACTGGGACAGGGACAGGGACTGAAGCTTTCTTT	CAGSLTGTGTGTEAFF
few	TRBV12-5	-	TRBJ2-1	TGTGCTAGTGGTTTTTCACCGCAGGGTGGCAATGAGCAGTTCTTC	CASGFSPQGGNEQFF
many	TRBV20-1	-	TRBJ1-1	TGCAGTGCTAGAGATCGCAGAAACACTGAAGCTTTCTTT	CSARDRRNTEAFF
few	TRBV5-1	TRBD1	TRBJ2-7	TGCGCCAGCAGCTTGGTGGACAGGGGCCCCTTTTACGGGCAGTACTTC	CASSLVDRGPFYGQYF